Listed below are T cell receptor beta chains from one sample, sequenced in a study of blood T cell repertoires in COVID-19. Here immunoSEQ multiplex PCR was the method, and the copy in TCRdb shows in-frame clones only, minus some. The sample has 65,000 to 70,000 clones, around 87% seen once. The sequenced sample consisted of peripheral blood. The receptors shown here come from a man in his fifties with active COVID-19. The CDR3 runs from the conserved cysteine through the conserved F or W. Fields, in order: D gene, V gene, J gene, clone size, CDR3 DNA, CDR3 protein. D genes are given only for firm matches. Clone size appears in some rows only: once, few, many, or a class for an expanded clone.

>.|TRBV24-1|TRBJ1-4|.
TGTGCCACCGGCGGGGCAAATGAAAAACTGTTTTTT
CATGGANEKLFF
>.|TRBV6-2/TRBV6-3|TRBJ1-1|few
TGTGCCAGCAGCCCTACAGGTACGACCACTGAAGCTTTCTTT
CASSPTGTTTEAFF
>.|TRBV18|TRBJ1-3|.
TGTGCCAGCTCACCACGGTATGGGGCGGAAGGAAACACCATATATTTT
CASSPRYGAEGNTIYF
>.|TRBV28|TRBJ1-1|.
TGTGCCAGCAGTTTCCTTGCGGGGACTCAATCCCGCCTTGAAGCTTTCTTT
CASSFLAGTQSRLEAFF
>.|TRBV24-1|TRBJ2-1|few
TGTGCCACCAGTGATTTAGGCCTCGGGGGTGGTGGCAATGAGCAGTTCTTC
CATSDLGLGGGGNEQFF
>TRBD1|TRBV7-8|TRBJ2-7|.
TGTGCCAGCAGCTTAGCCGGGACAGGGGTTTACGAGCAGTACTTC
CASSLAGTGVYEQYF
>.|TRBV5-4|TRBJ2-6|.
TGTGCCAGCAGCGCGTCTGGGGCCAACGTCCTGACTTTC
CASSASGANVLTF
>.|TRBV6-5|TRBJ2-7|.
TGTGCCAGCAGTTACACCGAGGCCGGCGAGCAGTACTTC
CASSYTEAGEQYF
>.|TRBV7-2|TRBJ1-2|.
TGTGCCAGCAGCTTAAGGGGCTATGGCTACACCTTC
CASSLRGYGYTF
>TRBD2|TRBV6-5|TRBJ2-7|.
TGTGCCAGCAGTACAATAGCGGGAGGCCGTTCCTTC
CASSTIAGGRSF
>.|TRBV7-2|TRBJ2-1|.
TGTGCCAGCCGGCCAGACAGCTACAACGGTGAGCAGTTCTTC
CASRPDSYNGEQFF
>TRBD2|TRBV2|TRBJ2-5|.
TGTGCCAGCAGTGATGGGGGGGAACGGTCCCAGTACTTC
CASSDGGERSQYF
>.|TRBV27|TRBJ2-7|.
TGTGCCAGCGGGAGTAGCTCCTACGAGCAGTACTTC
CASGSSSYEQYF
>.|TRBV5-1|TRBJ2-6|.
TGCGCCAGCAGCTCCCAGGACGGGGTATACGGGGCCAACGTCCTGACTTTC
CASSSQDGVYGANVLTF
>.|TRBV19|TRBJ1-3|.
TGTGCCAGTAGTACCTCCTTAAGACCTCAGGGTTGGTATTTT
CASSTSLRPQGWYF
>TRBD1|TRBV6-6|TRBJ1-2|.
TGTGCCAGCAGCCCGGGACAGGGCTTAAACTATGGCTACACCTTC
CASSPGQGLNYGYTF
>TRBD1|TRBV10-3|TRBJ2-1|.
TGTGCCTCAGCCCAGGGGGTGGTATCCTACAATGAGCAGTTCTTC
CASAQGVVSYNEQFF
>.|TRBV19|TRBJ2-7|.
TGTGCCAGTAAGAGGGGACACTTTGGGGACTACGAGCAGTACTTC
CASKRGHFGDYEQYF
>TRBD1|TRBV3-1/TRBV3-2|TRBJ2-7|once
TGTGCCAGCAGCCAACAGCCCGGGACAGGGGGGACCGACGAGCAGTACTTC
CASSQQPGTGGTDEQYF
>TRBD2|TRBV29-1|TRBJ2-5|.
TGCAGCGTTGTGGTTTTAGCGGGAGGGTCAGAGACCCAGTACTTC
CSVVVLAGGSETQYF
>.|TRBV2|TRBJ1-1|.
TGTGCCAGCACGATCGGGGTAGGCGCTGAAGCTTTCTTT
CASTIGVGAEAFF
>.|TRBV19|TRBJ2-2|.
TGTGCCAGTTGTACAGGGAACACCGGGGAGCTGTTTTTT
CASCTGNTGELFF
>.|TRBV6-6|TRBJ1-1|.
TGTGCCACCTGTTACTCTACGAGCACTGAAGCTTTCTTT
CATCYSTSTEAFF
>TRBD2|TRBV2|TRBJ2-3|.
TGTGCCAGCAGGGCCAGGACTAGCGGGAGGACAGATACGCAGTATTTT
CASRARTSGRTDTQYF
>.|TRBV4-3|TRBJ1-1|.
TGCGCCAGCAGCCGGGTAGGGGTTGGGAACACTGAAGCTTTCTTT
CASSRVGVGNTEAFF
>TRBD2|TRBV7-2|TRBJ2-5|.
TGTGCCAGCAGGCTTGGCGGGAGAGGGTATAGTTCTGGAGAGACCCAGTACTTC
CASRLGGRGYSSGETQYF
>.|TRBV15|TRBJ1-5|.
TGTGCCACCAGCAGAGATCAGGGGCGGAATCAGCCCCAGCATTTT
CATSRDQGRNQPQHF
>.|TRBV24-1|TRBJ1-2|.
TGTGCCACCAGTGATTCCCACAGCCGGACTGGGTACACCTTC
CATSDSHSRTGYTF
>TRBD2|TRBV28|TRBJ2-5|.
TGTGCCAGCAGTTTAACGCTAGCGGCCCAAGAGACCCAGTACTTC
CASSLTLAAQETQYF
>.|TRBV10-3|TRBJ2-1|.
TGTGCCATCAGTGGGCAGGGGAATGGTAATGAGCAGTTCTTC
CAISGQGNGNEQFF
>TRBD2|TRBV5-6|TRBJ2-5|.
TGTGCCAGCAGCTTGGTCGAGCTAGCGGGAGGCGGGGAGACCCAGTACTTC
CASSLVELAGGGETQYF